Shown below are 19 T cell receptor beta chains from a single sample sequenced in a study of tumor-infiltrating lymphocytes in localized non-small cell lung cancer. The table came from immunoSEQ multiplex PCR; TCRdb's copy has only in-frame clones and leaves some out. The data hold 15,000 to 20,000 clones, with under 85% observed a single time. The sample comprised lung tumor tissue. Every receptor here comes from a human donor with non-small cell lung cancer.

CDR3 in amino acids: CSVDAVELDTQYF. For the CDR3, the DNA is TGCAGCGTTGACGCGGTGGAGCTGGATACGCAGTATTTT. The rearrangement links TRBV29-1 to TRBJ2-3, with D unclear. The CDR3 covers 13 residues. The germline V gene has CDR1 SQVTM and CDR2 ANQGSEA. Trimming removed 3 bases from V and 6 bases from J, with 13 bases in between.

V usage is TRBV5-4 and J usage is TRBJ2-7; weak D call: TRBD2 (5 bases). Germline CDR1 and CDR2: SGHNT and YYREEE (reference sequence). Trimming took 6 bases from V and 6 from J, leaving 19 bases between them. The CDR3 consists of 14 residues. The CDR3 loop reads CASTMAGFRGEQYF. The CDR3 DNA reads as TGTGCCAGCACCATGGCCGGGTTTCGGGGCGAGCAGTACTTC.

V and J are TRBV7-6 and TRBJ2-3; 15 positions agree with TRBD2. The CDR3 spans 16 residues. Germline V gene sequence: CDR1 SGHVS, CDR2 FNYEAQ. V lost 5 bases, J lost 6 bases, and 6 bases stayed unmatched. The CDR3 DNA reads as TGTGCCAGCAGCGCGGGACTAGCGGGAGGTGGGGATACGCAGTATTTT. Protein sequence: CASSAGLAGGGDTQYF.

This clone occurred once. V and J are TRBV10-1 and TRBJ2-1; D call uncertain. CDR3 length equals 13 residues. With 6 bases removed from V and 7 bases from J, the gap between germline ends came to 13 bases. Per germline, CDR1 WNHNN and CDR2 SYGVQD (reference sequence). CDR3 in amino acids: CASSGLGRNEQFF. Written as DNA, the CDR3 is TGCGCCAGCAGCGGGCTGGGCCGTAATGAGCAGTTCTTC.

CDR3 sequence reads: CASKGQGFSYEQYF. CDR3 coding DNA: TGTGCCAGCAAGGGACAGGGGTTCTCCTACGAGCAGTACTTC. The V and J genes are TRBV2 and TRBJ2-7; 10 bases fit TRBD1. V shed 7 bases, J shed 0 bases, and the junction held 3 bases outside the gene matches. Per the germline V gene, CDR1 is SNHLY and CDR2 is FYNNEI. The CDR3 extends over 14 amino acids.

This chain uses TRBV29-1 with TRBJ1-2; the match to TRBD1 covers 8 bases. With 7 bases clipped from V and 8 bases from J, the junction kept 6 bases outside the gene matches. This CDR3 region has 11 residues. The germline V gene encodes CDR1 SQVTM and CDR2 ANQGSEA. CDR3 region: CSAGQGEGYTF. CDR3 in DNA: TGCAGCGCTGGACAGGGCGAAGGCTACACCTTC. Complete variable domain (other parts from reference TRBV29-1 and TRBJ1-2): SAVISQKPSRDICQRGTSLTIQCQVDSQVTMMFWYRQQPGQSLTLIATANQGSEATYESGFVIDKFPISRPNLTFSTLTVSNMSPEDSSIYLCSAGQGEGYTFGSGTRLTVV.

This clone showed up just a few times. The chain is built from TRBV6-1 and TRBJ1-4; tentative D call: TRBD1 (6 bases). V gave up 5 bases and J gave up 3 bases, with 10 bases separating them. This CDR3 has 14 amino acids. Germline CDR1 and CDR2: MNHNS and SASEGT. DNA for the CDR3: TGTGCCAGCAGTCCAGGGGCTTCTAATGAAAAACTGTTTTTT. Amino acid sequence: CASSPGASNEKLFF.

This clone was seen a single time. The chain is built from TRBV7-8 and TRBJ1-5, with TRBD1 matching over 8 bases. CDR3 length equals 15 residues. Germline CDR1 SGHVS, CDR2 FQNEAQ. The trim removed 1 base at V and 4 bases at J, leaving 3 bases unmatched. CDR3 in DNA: TGTGCCAGCAGCTTAGGGGACAGGCCTAATCAGCCCCAGCATTTT. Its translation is CASSLGDRPNQPQHF.

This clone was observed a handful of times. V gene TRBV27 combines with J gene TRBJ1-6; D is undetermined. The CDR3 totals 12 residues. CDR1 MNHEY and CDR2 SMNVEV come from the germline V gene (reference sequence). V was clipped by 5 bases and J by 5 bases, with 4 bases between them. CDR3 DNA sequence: TGTGCCAGCAGTCTAAATAATTCACCCCTCCACTTT. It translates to CASSLNNSPLHF.

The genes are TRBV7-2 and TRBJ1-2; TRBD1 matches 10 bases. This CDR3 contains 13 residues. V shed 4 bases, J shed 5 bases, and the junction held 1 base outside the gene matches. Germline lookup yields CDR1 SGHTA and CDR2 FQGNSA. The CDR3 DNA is TGTGCCAGCAGCTCGGGACAGGGGTATGGCTACACCTTC. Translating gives CASSSGQGYGYTF.

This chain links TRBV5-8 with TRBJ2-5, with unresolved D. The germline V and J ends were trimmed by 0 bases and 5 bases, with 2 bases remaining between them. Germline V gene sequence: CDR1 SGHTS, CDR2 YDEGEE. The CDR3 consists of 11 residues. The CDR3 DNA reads TGTGCCAGCAGCTTGGTGGAGACCCAGTACTTC. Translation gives CASSLVETQYF.

CDR3 bases: TGTGCCATCAGTGAGGGTAGGGGGCCGGGTGAAAAACTGTTTTTT. Its protein product is CAISEGRGPGEKLFF. This rearrangement joins TRBV10-3 to TRBJ1-4; 7 bases align to TRBD1. The germline CDR1 and CDR2 sequences are ENHRY and SYGVKD. This CDR3 contains 15 residues. The V segment lost 2 bases and the J segment 7 bases; nucleotides outside the gene matches: 7.

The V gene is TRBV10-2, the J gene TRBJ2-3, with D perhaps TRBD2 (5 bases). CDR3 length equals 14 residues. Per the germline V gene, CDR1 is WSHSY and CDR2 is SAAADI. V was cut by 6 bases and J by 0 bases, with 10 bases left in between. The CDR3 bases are TGCGCCAGCAGGCTAGCAGCAAGCACAGATACGCAGTATTTT. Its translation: CASRLAASTDTQYF.

The CDR3 is CASSPRVIYGEQYF. The DNA of the CDR3 is TGTGCCAGCAGCCCTAGGGTTATTTACGGCGAGCAGTACTTC. The gene calls are TRBV27 and TRBJ2-7, with D hard to call. The germline V and J ends were trimmed by 6 bases and 6 bases, with 18 bases remaining between them. This CDR3 has 14 residues. Germline V CDR1 and CDR2: MNHEY, SMNVEV (reference sequence).

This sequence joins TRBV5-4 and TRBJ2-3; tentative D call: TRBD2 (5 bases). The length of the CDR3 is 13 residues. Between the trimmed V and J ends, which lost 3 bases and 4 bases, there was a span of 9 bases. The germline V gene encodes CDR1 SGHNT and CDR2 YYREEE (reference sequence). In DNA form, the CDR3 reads TGTGCCAGCAGCTCACTCGGGGCAGATACGCAGTATTTT. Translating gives CASSSLGADTQYF.

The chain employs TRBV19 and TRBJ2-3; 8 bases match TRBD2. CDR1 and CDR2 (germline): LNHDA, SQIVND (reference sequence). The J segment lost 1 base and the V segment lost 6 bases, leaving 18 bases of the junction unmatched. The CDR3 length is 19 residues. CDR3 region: CASSHIAPPGLVGTDTQYF. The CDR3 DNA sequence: TGTGCCAGTAGCCACATCGCCCCCCCGGGACTAGTGGGCACAGATACGCAGTATTTT.

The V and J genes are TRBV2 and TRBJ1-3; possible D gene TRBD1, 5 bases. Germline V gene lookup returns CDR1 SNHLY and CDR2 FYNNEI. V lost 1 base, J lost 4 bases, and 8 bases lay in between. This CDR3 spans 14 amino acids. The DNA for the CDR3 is TGTGCCAGCAGTGAAGGGGGACTCGGAAACACCATATATTTT. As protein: CASSEGGLGNTIYF.

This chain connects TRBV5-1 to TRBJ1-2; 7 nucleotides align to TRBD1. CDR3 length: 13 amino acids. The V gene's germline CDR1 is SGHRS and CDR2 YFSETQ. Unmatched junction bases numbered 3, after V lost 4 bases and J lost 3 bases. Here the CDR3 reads CASSEGQHYGYTF. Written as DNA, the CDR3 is TGCGCCAGCAGCGAGGGACAGCACTATGGCTACACCTTC.

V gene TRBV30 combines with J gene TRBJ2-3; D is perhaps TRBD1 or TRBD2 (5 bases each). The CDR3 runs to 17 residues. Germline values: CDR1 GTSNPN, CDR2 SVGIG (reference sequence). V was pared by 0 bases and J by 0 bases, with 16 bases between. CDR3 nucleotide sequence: TGTGCCTGGAGTGTACGTGGGACGATCACTAGCACAGATACGCAGTATTTT. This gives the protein CAWSVRGTITSTDTQYF.